This T cell receptor beta chain emerged from a study of T cell repertoires in cytomegalovirus infection. Study background: Shared public TCR beta signatures pointed to both CMV infection and a matching HLA type. Study-wide results and caveats: The ex vivo response was dominated by HLA-C-restricted CMV-specific TCR beta clonotypes.

Note on this clonotype: Its antigen is still unknown.

TCRdb used MiXCR to reprocess the reads, holding one entry per CDR3 protein. Here the sample spans about 100,000 distinct CDR3 sequences, 23% being singletons. This CDR3 region has 14 residues. Germline CDR1 and CDR2: SQVTM and ANQGSEA. With 1 base removed from V and 5 bases from J, the gap between germline ends came to 14 bases. The TCR comes from a human donor in good health (CMV status not recorded). Some clones in this sample may be carry-over from other donors' samples. The sample consisted of CD8+ T cells from PBMCs. This sequence joins TRBV29-1 and TRBJ1-1, with D possibly matching TRBD1 (5 bases). The CDR3 is CSVEGARGGTEAFF. The CDR3 DNA follows: TGCAGCGTTGAAGGTGCGAGGGGAGGAACTGAAGCTTTCTTT.